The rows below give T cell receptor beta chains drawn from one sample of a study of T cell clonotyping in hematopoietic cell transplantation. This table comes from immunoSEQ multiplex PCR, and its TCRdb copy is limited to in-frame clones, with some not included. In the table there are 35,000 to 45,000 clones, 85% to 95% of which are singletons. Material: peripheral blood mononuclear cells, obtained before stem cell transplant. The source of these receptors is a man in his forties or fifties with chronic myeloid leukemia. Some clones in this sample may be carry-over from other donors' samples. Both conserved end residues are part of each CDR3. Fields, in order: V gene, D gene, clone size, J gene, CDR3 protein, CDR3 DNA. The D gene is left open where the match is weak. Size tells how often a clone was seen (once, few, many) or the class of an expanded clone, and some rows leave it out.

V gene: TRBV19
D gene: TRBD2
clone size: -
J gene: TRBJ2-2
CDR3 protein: CASSLGLAGGLFTGELFF
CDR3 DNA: TGTGCCAGTAGTCTCGGACTAGCGGGGGGGCTCTTCACCGGGGAGCTGTTTTTT

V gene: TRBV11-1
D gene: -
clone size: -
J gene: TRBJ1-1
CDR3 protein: CASSLIMTAEAFF
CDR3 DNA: TGTGCCAGCAGCTTAATTATGACGGCAGAAGCTTTCTTT

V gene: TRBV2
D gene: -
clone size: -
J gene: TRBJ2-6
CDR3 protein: CASSARRDSGANVLTF
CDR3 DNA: TGTGCCAGCAGTGCTCGTAGGGACTCTGGGGCCAACGTCCTGACTTTC

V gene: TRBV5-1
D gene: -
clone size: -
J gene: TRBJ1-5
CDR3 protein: CASSPGDNSNQPQHF
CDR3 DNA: TGCGCCAGCAGCCCCGGAGACAATAGCAATCAGCCCCAGCATTTT

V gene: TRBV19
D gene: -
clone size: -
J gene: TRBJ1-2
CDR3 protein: CASSPGTPYGYTF
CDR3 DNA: TGTGCCAGTAGCCCCGGGACACCTTATGGCTACACCTTC

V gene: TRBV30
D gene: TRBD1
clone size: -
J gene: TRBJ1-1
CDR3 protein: CAGSVGQTGAFF
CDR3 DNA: TGTGCCGGATCGGTGGGACAGACAGGAGCTTTCTTT

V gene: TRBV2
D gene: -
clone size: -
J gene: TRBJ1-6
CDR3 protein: CASRWTVQDSPLHF
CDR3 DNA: TGTGCCAGCAGATGGACAGTCCAGGACTCACCCCTCCACTTT

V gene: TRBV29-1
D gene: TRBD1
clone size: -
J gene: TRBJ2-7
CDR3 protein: CSVRQGVSYEQYF
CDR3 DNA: TGCAGCGTCAGACAGGGGGTCTCCTACGAGCAGTACTTC

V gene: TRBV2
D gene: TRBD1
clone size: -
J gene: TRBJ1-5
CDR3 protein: CASSSTGGAGNQPQHF
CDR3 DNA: TGTGCCAGCAGCTCGACAGGGGGCGCAGGCAATCAGCCCCAGCATTTT

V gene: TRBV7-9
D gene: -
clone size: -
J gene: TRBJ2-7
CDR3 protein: CASSLSAGHYEQYF
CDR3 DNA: TGTGCCAGCAGCTTATCGGCCGGTCACTACGAGCAGTACTTC

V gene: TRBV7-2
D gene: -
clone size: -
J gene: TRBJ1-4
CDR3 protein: CASSLVLNEKLFF
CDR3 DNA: TGTGCCAGCAGCTTAGTCCTTAATGAAAAACTGTTTTTT

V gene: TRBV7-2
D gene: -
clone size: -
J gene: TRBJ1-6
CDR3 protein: CASSLAGRYSPLHF
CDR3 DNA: TGTGCCAGCAGCTTAGCAGGGCGGTATTCACCCCTCCACTTT

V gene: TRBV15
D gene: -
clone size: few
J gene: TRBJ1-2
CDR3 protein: CATSREEGDGYTF
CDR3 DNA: TGTGCCACCAGCCGAGAGGAGGGGGATGGCTACACCTTC

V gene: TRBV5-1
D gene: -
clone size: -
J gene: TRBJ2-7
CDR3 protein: CASSLPGGQIKSYEQYF
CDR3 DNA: TGCGCCAGCAGCTTGCCCGGGGGACAGATAAAATCCTACGAGCAGTACTTC

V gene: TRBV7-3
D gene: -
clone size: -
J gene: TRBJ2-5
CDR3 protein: CASSPRPRQTQYF
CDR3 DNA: TGTGCCAGCAGCCCCCGGCCCCGTCAGACCCAGTACTTC

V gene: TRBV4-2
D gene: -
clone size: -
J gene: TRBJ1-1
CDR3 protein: CASSLAGRGNTEAFF
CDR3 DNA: TGTGCCAGCAGCCTAGCTGGTAGGGGGAACACTGAAGCTTTCTTT

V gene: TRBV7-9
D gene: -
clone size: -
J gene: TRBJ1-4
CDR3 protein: CASSPNPSRAETNEKLFF
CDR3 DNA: TGTGCCAGCAGCCCTAACCCCTCCCGGGCAGAAACTAATGAAAAACTGTTTTTT

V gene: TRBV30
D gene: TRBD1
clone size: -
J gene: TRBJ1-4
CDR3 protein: CAFGTGDFATNEKLFF
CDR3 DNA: TGTGCCTTCGGGACAGGGGATTTTGCAACTAATGAAAAACTGTTTTTT

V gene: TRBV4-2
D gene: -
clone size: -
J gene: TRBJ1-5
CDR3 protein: CASSQDLGATPGRAQHF
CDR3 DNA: TGTGCCAGCAGCCAAGATTTGGGGGCCACCCCGGGACGAGCCCAGCATTTT

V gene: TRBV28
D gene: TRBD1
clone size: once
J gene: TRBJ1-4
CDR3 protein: CASSPPGQEEKLFF
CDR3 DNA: TGTGCCAGCAGTCCCCCCGGACAGGAGGAAAAACTGTTTTTT

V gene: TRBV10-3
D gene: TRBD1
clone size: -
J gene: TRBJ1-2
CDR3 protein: CAISNPGTDVYGYTF
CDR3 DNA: TGTGCCATCAGCAATCCCGGGACAGACGTCTATGGCTACACCTTC

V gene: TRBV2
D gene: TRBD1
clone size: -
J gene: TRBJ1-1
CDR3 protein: CASSYLGGTTEAFF
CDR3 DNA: TGTGCCAGCAGTTACCTAGGGGGCACCACTGAAGCTTTCTTT

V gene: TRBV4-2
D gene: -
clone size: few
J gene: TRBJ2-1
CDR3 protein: CASSQEGSSSYNEQFF
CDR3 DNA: TGTGCCAGCAGCCAAGAAGGCTCAAGCTCCTACAATGAGCAGTTCTTC

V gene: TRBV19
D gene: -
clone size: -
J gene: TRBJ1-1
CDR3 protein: CASSVAIHTEAFF
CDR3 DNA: TGTGCCAGTAGTGTCGCTATCCATACTGAAGCTTTCTTT

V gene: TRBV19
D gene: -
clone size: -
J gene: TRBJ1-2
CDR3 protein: CASSIDITINYGYTF
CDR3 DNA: TGTGCCAGTAGTATAGATATAACCATTAACTATGGCTACACCTTC

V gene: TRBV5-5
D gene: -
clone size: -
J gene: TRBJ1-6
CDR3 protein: CASSSRPGAYNSPLHF
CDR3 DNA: TGTGCCAGCAGCTCCCGACCCGGGGCCTATAATTCACCCCTCCACTTT

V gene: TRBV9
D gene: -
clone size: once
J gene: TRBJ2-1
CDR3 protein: CASSFFGGDNEQFF
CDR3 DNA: TGTGCCAGCAGCTTCTTTGGAGGGGACAATGAGCAGTTCTTC

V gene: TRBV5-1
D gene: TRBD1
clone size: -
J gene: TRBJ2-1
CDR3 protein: CASSPRDRGVDEQFF
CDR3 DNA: TGCGCCAGCAGCCCCCGGGACAGGGGGGTCGATGAGCAGTTCTTC

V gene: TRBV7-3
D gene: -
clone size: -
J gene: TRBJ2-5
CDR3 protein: CASSGGHSETQYF
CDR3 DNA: TGTGCCAGCAGCGGGGGACACTCCGAGACCCAGTACTTC

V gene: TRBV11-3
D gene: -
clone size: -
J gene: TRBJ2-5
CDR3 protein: CASSLASQETQYF
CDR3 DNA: TGTGCCAGCAGCTTAGCCTCCCAAGAGACCCAGTACTTC

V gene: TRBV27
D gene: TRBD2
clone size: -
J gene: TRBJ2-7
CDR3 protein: CASREAGNNEQYF
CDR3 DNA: TGTGCCAGCCGGGAGGCAGGGAACAACGAGCAGTACTTC

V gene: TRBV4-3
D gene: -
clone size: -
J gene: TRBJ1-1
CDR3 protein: CASSQVRGPGARWTEAFF
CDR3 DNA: TGCGCCAGCAGCCAAGTGAGGGGCCCGGGGGCTCGGTGGACTGAAGCTTTCTTT

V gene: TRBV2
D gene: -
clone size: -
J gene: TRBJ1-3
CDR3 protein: CASCILISGNTIYF
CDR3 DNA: TGTGCCAGCTGCATTCTCATCTCTGGAAACACCATATATTTT

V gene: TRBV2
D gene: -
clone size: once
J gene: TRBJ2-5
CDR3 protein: CASSDVGSQETQYF
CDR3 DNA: TGTGCCAGTTCCGATGTAGGATCCCAAGAGACCCAGTACTTC

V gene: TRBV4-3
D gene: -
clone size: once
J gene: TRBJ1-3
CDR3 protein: CASSQDLQANTIYF
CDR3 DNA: TGCGCCAGCAGCCAAGATCTTCAAGCAAACACCATATATTTT

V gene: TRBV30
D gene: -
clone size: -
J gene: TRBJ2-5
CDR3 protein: CAWSVILKETQYF
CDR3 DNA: TGTGCCTGGAGTGTAATTCTGAAAGAGACCCAGTACTTC

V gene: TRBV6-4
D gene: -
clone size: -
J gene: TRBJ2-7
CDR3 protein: CASLDREGSYEQYF
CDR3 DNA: TGTGCCAGCCTGGACAGGGAGGGCTCCTACGAGCAGTACTTC

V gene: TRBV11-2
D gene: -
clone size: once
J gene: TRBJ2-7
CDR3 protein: CASSSSGTYFGQYF
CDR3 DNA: TGTGCCAGCAGCTCCTCCGGGACCTACTTCGGGCAGTACTTC

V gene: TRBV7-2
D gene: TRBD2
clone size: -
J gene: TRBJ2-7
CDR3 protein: CASSPTGGGYEQYF
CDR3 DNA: TGTGCCAGCAGCCCGACCGGCGGGGGCTACGAGCAGTACTTC

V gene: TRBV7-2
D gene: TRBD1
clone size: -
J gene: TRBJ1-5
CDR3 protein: CASSLSRGPYSNQPQHF
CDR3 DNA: TGTGCCAGCAGCTTATCAAGGGGGCCTTATAGCAATCAGCCCCAGCATTTT

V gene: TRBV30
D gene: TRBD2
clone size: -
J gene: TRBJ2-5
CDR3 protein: CAWTGGKRSETQYF
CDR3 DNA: TGTGCCTGGACGGGAGGTAAACGATCAGAGACCCAGTACTTC

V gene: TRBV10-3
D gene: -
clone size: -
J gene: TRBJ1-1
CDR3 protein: CAISERTGNTEAFF
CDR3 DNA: TGTGCCATCAGTGAGCGGACGGGGAACACTGAAGCTTTCTTT

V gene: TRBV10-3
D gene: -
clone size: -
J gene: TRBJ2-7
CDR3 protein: CAISELGDYEQYF
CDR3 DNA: TGTGCCATCAGTGAGTTGGGCGACTACGAGCAGTACTTC

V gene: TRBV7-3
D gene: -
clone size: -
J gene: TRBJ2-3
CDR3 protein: CASSLYPGAADTQYF
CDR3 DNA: TGTGCCAGCAGCTTATACCCGGGGGCGGCAGATACGCAGTATTTT

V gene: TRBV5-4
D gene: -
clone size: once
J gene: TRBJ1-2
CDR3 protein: CASSGIQGFDGYTF
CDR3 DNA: TGTGCCAGCAGCGGAATACAGGGATTCGATGGCTACACCTTC

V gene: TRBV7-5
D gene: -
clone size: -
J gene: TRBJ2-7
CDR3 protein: CVRSDQTGVHEQYF
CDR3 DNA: TGTGTCAGAAGCGATCAGACAGGGGTCCACGAGCAGTACTTC